This note documents a single T cell receptor (beta chain) sequence. Its antigen is as yet unknown. The record originates from a study of cytomegalovirus exposure and HLA in healthy donors. Overall study context: Earlier findings included more than 95 million unique TCR beta sequences obtained from roughly 200 million T cells.

Primers: 60 Vbeta forward and 13 Jbeta reverse. Libraries were prepared by immunoSEQ multiplex PCR; TCRdb keeps only in-frame clonotypes and omits some of them. The sample shows 150,000 or so clones, 80% of them seen only once. From germline, CDR1 is MDHEN and CDR2 SYDVKM. The J segment lost 3 bases and the V segment lost 5 bases, leaving 13 bases of the junction unmatched. The CDR3 covers 16 residues. Study findings and constraints: Segments of the TCR beta V type were, in most cases, productive about 90% or about 30% of the time in an earlier analysis. Later, an analysis found that common viral pathogens appeared to be linked with several of the most significant clusters. As a later analysis revealed, most CMV-associated TCR beta chains appeared HLA-restricted.

The clonotype comes from a man aged 25-45 years in good health and CMV-seronegative. Sequenced input: PBMCs. The chain employs TRBV28 and TRBJ2-7, with 7 bases lining up with TRBD1. CDR3 bases: TGTGCCAGCAGTCCGGCCGGGACAGTTTCCCTCTACGAGCAGTACTTC. Protein product: CASSPAGTVSLYEQYF.